This T cell receptor beta chain was identified during a study of blood T cell repertoires in COVID-19 (dated by TCRdb to 2018 to 2021). With regard to the full study: Samples from collaborators originated in the United States, Italy and Spain and spanned both the acute and convalescent phases of COVID-19. Subjects who had been exposed to COVID-19, were actively infected with it, or had recovered from it provided the deeply sampled blood TCRbeta repertoires that made up the dataset. The prospective study material was composed of cDNA or gDNA derived from T cells, B-cell-depleted T cells, or PBMCs. The repertoires were released in a freely available public database meant as a resource for research on the immune response to SARS-CoV-2. The samples were drawn from the first 160 participants of the ongoing ImmuneRACE study and from some 1,300 subjects provided by 6 global collaborators. Nearly every sample came with metadata listing a de-identified subject ID, COVID-19 status, age in years and sex. HLA class I and class II types, where available, came from metadata supplied by the sample provider rather than from assay-based typing.

Note on this clone: Its antigen is unknown. There are no base qualities to consult, and no much larger clone falls within one base.

The paper as a whole reports these results and caveats: The quantity of clinical and demographic metadata differed by source and by participant and was supplied without curation.

Collaborating institutions collected whole blood in K2EDTA tubes following their own protocols. For TCRbeta analysis, collaborators shipped samples in one of three forms: frozen whole blood, isolated PBMCs, or DNA extracted from either of those sample types. The immunoSEQ Assay, a bias-controlled multiplex PCR, was used to amplify TCRbeta CDR3 regions from genomic DNA. Processing in the source paper ran as follows. Within the assay, amplification of reference gene primers was used to estimate how many nucleated cells each sample contained. To quantify the absolute abundance of each unique TCRbeta CDR3 rearrangement, sequence reads were collapsed and filtered. Productive Simpson clonality was computed per sample as the square root of Simpson's diversity index over productive rearrangements. Imported from immuneACCESS, the table was reduced by TCRdb to in-frame sequences with V and J called. These copies leave out some clones; in studies compared against another copy, an unresolved V gene accounts for under half, and the cause of the remainder is not known. The DNA gave D and trimming, while V, J and clone size come from that table. For this sample there are around 210,000 clones; approximately 82% appear just once. The ten most abundant clones make up over 10% of the sample.

The material sequenced was peripheral blood. The TCR sequence derives from a human donor in a cohort sampled during active COVID-19.

The CDR3 region has the sequence CASSPPSPASGPLRSEQYF. The bases read TGTGCCAGCAGTCCACCTAGTCCCGCTAGCGGGCCCCTGCGGAGCGAGCAGTACTTC. The chain uses TRBV27 and TRBJ2-7, and 8 junction bases match TRBD2. The CDR3 starts with the cysteine, ends with the phenylalanine, and has 19 residues. The DNA shown is the 57-base CDR3, in frame from base 1. CDR1 and CDR2 were assigned from the germline V gene (reference sequence) as MNHEY and SMNVEV. Germline trimming amounts to 5 bases on V and 6 bases on J, with 24 as the count of junction bases outside the gene matches.